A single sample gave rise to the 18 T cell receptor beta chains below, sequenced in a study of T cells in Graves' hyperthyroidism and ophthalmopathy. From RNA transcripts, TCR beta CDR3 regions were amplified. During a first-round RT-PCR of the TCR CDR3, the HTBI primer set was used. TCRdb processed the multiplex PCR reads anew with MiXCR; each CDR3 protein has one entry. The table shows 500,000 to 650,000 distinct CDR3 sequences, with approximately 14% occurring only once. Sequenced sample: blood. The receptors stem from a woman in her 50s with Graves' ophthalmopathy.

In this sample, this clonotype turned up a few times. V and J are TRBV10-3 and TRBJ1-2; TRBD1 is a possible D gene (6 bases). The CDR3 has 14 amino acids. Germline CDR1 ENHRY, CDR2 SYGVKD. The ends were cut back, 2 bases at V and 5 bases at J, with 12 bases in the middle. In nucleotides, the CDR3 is TGTGCCATCAGTGAGCCGGCTGGACAGTATGGCTACACCTTC. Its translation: CAISEPAGQYGYTF.

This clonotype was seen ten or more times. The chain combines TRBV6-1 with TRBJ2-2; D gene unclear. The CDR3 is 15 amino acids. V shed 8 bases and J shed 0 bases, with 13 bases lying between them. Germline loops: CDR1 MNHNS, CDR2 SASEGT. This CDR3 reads CASRIPLSNTGELFF. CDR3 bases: TGTGCCAGCCGTATCCCCCTCTCGAACACCGGGGAGCTGTTTTTT.

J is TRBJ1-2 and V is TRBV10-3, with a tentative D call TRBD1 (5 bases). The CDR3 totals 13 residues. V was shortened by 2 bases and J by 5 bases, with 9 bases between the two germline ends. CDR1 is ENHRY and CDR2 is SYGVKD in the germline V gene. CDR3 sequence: CAISEQGGYGYTF. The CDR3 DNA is TGTGCCATCAGTGAGCAGGGTGGGTATGGCTACACCTTC.

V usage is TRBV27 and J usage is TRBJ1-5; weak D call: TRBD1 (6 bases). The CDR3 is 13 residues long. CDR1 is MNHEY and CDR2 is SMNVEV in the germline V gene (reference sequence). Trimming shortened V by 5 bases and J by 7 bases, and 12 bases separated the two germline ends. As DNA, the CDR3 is TGTGCCAGCAGTACAAACAGGGTCCAGCCCCAGCATTTT. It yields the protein CASSTNRVQPQHF.

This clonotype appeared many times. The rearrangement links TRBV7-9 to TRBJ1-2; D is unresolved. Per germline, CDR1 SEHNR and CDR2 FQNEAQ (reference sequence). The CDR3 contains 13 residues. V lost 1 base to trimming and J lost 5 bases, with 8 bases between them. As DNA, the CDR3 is TGTGCCAGCAGCTTAGGAGGCGAGTATGGCTACACCTTC. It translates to CASSLGGEYGYTF.

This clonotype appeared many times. This chain's CDR3 is CASRLAGITYNEQFF. The CDR3 nucleotides read TGTGCCAGCAGGCTAGCGGGAATAACCTACAATGAGCAGTTCTTC. The chain is built from TRBV28 and TRBJ2-1, with 9 bases fitting TRBD2. The CDR3 loop spans 15 amino acids. Losses at the gene ends were 6 bases for V and 2 bases for J; bases not matched to a gene: 5. Germline loops: CDR1 MDHEN, CDR2 SYDVKM. Using reference TRBV28 and TRBJ2-1 for the parts outside the CDR3, the full variable domain is DVKVTQSSRYLVKRTGEKVFLECVQDMDHENMFWYRQDPGLGLRLIYFSYDVKMKEKGDIPEGYSVSREKKERFSLILESASTNQTSMYLCASRLAGITYNEQFFGPGTRLTVL.

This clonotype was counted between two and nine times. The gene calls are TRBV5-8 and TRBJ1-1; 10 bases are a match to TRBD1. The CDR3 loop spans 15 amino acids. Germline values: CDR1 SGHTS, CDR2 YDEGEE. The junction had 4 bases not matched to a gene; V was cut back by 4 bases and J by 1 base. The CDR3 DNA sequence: TGTGCCAGCAGCAGGGGACAGGGGAGGAACACTGAAGCTTTCTTT. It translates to CASSRGQGRNTEAFF.

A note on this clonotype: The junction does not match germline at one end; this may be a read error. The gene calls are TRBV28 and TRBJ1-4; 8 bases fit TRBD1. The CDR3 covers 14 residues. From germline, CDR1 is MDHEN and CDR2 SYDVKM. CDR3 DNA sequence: TGTGCCAGCACCAGGACAGGGCTTAATGAAGAACTGTTTTTT. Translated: CASTRTGLNEELFF.

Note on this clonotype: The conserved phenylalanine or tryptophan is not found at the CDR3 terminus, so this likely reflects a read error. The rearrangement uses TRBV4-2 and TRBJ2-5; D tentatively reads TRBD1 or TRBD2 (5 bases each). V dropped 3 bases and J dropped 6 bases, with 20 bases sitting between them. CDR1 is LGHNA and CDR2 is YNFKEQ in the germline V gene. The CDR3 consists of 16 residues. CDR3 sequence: CASSQPPQGGEQTQYL. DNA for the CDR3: TGTGCCAGCAGCCAGCCACCCCAGGGTGGGGAGCAGACCCAGTACCTC.

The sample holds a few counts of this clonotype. DNA of the CDR3: TGTGCCAGCGGAAACCGGGACACATTCACCGGGGAGCTGTTTTTT. This translates into CASGNRDTFTGELFF. The rearrangement joins TRBV6-1 to TRBJ2-2, with TRBD1 as a possible D gene (6 bases). V gave up 8 bases and J gave up 4 bases, with 17 bases separating them. This CDR3 spans 15 amino acids. CDR1 MNHNS and CDR2 SASEGT come from the germline V gene.

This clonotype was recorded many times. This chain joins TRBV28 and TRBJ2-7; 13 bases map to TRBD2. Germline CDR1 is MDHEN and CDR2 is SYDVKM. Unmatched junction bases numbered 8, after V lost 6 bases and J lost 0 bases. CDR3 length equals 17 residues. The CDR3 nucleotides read TGTGCCAGCAGGCCCACTTGGACTAGCGGGAGCTCCTACGAGCAGTACTTC. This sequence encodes CASRPTWTSGSSYEQYF.

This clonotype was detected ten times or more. CDR3 protein: CACQGLEETQYF. CDR3 sequence (DNA): TGTGCCTGCCAGGGCCTAGAAGAGACCCAGTACTTC. The chain links TRBV30 to TRBJ2-5; D possibly corresponds to TRBD1 (5 bases). There are 12 residues in the CDR3. Germline CDR1 GTSNPN, CDR2 SVGIG (reference sequence). With 6 bases removed from V and 3 bases from J, the gap between germline ends came to 11 bases.

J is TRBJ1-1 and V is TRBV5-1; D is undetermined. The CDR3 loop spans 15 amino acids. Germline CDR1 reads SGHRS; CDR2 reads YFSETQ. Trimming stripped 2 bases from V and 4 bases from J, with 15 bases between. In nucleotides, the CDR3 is TGCGCCAGCAGCTTTGGTTTAACGGCGGGCACTGAAGCTTTCTTT. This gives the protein CASSFGLTAGTEAFF.

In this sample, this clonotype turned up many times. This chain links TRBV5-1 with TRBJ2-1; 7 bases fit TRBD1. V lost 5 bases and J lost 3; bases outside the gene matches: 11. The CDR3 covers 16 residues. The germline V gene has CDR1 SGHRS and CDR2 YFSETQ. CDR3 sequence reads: CASSSTPGQNYNEQFF. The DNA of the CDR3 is TGCGCCAGCAGTTCAACCCCGGGACAGAACTACAATGAGCAGTTCTTC.

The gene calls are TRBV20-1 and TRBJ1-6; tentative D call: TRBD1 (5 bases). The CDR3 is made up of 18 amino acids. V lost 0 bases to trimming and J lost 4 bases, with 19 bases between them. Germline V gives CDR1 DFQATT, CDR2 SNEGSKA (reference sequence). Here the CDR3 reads CSARDDSPRSIYNSPLHF. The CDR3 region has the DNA TGCAGTGCTAGAGATGACAGCCCTCGATCTATATATAATTCACCCCTCCACTTT.

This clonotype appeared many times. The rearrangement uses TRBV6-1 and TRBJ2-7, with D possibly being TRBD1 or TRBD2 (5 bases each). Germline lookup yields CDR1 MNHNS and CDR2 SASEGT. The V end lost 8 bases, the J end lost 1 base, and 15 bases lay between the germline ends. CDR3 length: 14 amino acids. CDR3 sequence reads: CASSKGTISYEQYF. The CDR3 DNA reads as TGTGCCAGCTCAAAGGGGACCATATCCTACGAGCAGTACTTC.

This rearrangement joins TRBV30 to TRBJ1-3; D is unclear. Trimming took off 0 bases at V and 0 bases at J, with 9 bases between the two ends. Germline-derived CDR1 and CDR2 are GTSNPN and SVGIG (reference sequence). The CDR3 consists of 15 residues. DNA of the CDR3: TGTGCCTGGAGTGTAGGAAGCCGCTCTGGAAACACCATATATTTT. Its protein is CAWSVGSRSGNTIYF.

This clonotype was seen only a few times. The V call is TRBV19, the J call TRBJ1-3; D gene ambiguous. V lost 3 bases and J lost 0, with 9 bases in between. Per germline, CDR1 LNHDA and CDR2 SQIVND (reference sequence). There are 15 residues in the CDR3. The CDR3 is CASSIDTSSGNTIYF. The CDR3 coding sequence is TGTGCCAGTAGTATCGACACTAGCTCTGGAAACACCATATATTTT.